The rows below give T cell receptor beta chains drawn from one sample of a study of identifying expanded T cells in peripheral blood. Clones were read by immunoSEQ multiplex PCR, and TCRdb kept only the in-frame ones, dropping some. The table lists 100,000 or so clones, around 89% of them singletons. The specimen was blood. Every receptor here comes from a person between 18 and 69 years old in good health. The conserved cysteine and the conserved F or W are not part of the CDR3 here. Clone size appears in some rows only: once, few, many, or a class for an expanded clone.

CDR3 protein,clone size,J gene,V gene
ASTPQLAYEQY,.,TRBJ2-7,TRBV7-2
ASSPLLELTRNEQF,.,TRBJ2-1,TRBV9
ASSPAEGLHYNSPLH,.,TRBJ1-6,TRBV4-3
ASSPESTGRGNTIY,.,TRBJ1-3,TRBV18
ASSPQGGVGGYT,.,TRBJ1-2,TRBV18
ASSQTGGLNFYGYT,.,TRBJ1-2,TRBV9
ATSTGTGTAGELF,once,TRBJ2-2,TRBV15
ASSFQGPANYGYT,.,TRBJ1-2,TRBV12-1
ASSLGQYYGYT,few,TRBJ1-2,TRBV7-9
ASSPLQGDEQY,.,TRBJ2-7,TRBV5-5
ASSLMGGFTGELF,.,TRBJ2-2,TRBV7-9
ASSVTNTEAF,.,TRBJ1-1,TRBV2
ASGDRGPGANVLT,.,TRBJ2-6,TRBV28
ASLQGMPEAF,.,TRBJ1-1,TRBV6-6
ASSQQGWDEQY,.,TRBJ2-7,TRBV4-3